This is a list of T cell receptor beta chains from one sample in a study of blood T cell repertoires in COVID-19. TCRdb keeps only in-frame clones here, not all; method: immunoSEQ multiplex PCR. The sample holds over 200,000 clones, about four fifths seen once. The sample was PBMCs or T cells enriched from blood (not recorded which). These TCRs come from a woman in her fifties or sixties with acute COVID-19. The CDR3 runs from the conserved cysteine through the conserved F or W. A D gene is named only where the DNA matches it firmly. A clone size is listed for some rows: how often the clone was seen (once, few, many), or a class if it is expanded.

>TRBD1|TRBV18|TRBJ1-3|NA
CASSRTGLSGNTIYF
TGTGCCAGCTCAAGGACAGGGCTCTCTGGAAACACCATATATTTT
>TRBD1|TRBV6-2/TRBV6-3|TRBJ1-1|NA
CASSWDRGPVNTEAFF
TGTGCCAGCAGTTGGGACAGGGGGCCGGTGAACACTGAAGCTTTCTTT
>TRBD1|TRBV15|TRBJ1-1|few
CATSKGQVAFF
TGTGCCACCAGCAAGGGACAGGTGGCTTTCTTT
>NA|TRBV7-9|TRBJ2-2|NA
CASSLSSGTGELFF
TGTGCCAGCAGCTTATCCAGTGGCACCGGGGAGCTGTTTTTT
>TRBD1|TRBV19|TRBJ1-5|NA
CASSIVSDRGGNQPQHF
TGTGCCAGTAGTATAGTCTCCGACAGGGGGGGAAATCAGCCCCAGCATTTT
>NA|TRBV7-3|TRBJ2-1|NA
CASSFAGPSSYNEQFF
TGTGCCAGCAGCTTCGCGGGTCCAAGCTCCTACAATGAGCAGTTCTTC
>NA|TRBV4-2|TRBJ1-2|NA
CASSHHEQKLNYGYTF
TGTGCCAGCAGCCATCACGAACAGAAACTTAACTATGGCTACACCTTC
>NA|TRBV18|TRBJ1-2|NA
CASSPPKQGGYTF
TGTGCCAGCTCACCACCGAAACAGGGTGGCTACACCTTC
>TRBD1|TRBV18|TRBJ2-3|NA
CASSPPGQGADTQYF
TGTGCCAGCTCACCGCCGGGACAGGGGGCAGATACGCAGTATTTT
>TRBD1|TRBV2|TRBJ2-5|NA
CASNRQGIGETQYF
TGTGCCAGCAATAGACAGGGGATCGGTGAGACCCAGTACTTC
>NA|TRBV5-5|TRBJ1-5|NA
CASSLRGGPALNQPQHF
TGTGCCAGCAGCTTGAGGGGGGGCCCTGCCCTCAATCAGCCCCAGCATTTT
>NA|TRBV2|TRBJ1-3|NA
CASSEEGTPGNTIYF
TGTGCCAGCAGTGAAGAGGGGACTCCTGGAAACACCATATATTTT
>NA|TRBV19|TRBJ1-3|NA
CASEIQGSYGNTIYF
TGTGCCAGTGAAATACAGGGTTCATACGGAAACACCATATATTTT
>TRBD2|TRBV4-3|TRBJ2-2|NA
CASSQEWTSGSANTGELFF
TGCGCCAGCAGCCAAGAATGGACTAGCGGGAGCGCGAACACCGGGGAGCTGTTTTTT
>NA|TRBV7-3|TRBJ2-7|NA
CASSLTPRSEQYF
TGTGCCAGCAGCTTAACCCCTCGGAGCGAGCAGTACTTC
>TRBD1|TRBV10-2|TRBJ1-6|NA
CASRRDRANSPLHF
TGCGCCAGCAGGCGGGACAGGGCGAATTCACCCCTCCACTTT
>NA|TRBV3-1/TRBV3-2|TRBJ2-3|few
CASSQGGGSKDTQYF
TGTGCCAGCAGCCAAGGAGGGGGTTCCAAAGATACGCAGTATTTT
>TRBD2|TRBV5-1|TRBJ2-3|NA
CASSLPGSGGSTDTQYF
TGCGCCAGCAGCTTACCGGGTAGCGGGGGGAGCACAGATACGCAGTATTTT
>NA|TRBV2|TRBJ2-3|NA
CASRSRLVITQYF
TGTGCCAGCAGGTCCCGACTAGTAATTACGCAGTATTTT
>TRBD1|TRBV28|TRBJ1-6|once
CASSAGDRDFNSPLHF
TGTGCCAGCAGCGCCGGGGACAGGGACTTTAATTCACCCCTCCACTTT
>NA|TRBV3-1/TRBV3-2|TRBJ2-7|NA
CASKASAYEQYF
TGTGCCAGCAAGGCTAGCGCCTACGAGCAGTACTTC
>TRBD1|TRBV7-2|TRBJ2-3|NA
CASSLSRQGAADTQYF
TGTGCCAGCAGCTTAAGCCGACAGGGGGCAGCGGATACGCAGTATTTT
>NA|TRBV28|TRBJ1-3|NA
CASSSTQALSGNTIYF
TGTGCCAGCAGTTCGACACAGGCCCTCTCTGGAAACACCATATATTTT
>NA|TRBV7-3|TRBJ2-1|once
CASSFSGGSHNEQFF
TGTGCCAGCAGCTTCAGCGGAGGGTCGCACAATGAGCAGTTCTTC
>TRBD1|TRBV23-1|TRBJ2-7|NA
CASSRDSSYEQYF
TGCGCCAGCAGTCGGGACAGCTCCTACGAGCAGTACTTC
>TRBD1|TRBV28|TRBJ1-4|NA
CASSQTGGSEKLFF
TGTGCCAGCAGTCAGACAGGGGGGAGTGAAAAACTGTTTTTT
>NA|TRBV28|TRBJ2-6|NA
CASSQAGSGANVLTF
TGTGCCAGCAGTCAGGCAGGGTCTGGGGCCAACGTCCTGACTTTC
>NA|TRBV5-6|TRBJ1-2|NA
CASRERGISYGYTF
TGTGCCAGCAGAGAAAGGGGGATTTCCTATGGCTACACCTTC
>NA|TRBV5-5|TRBJ2-1|NA
CASSSQTSTANEQFF
TGTGCCAGCAGCTCCCAGACTAGTACAGCCAATGAGCAGTTCTTC
>TRBD1|TRBV28|TRBJ2-3|NA
CASIQGTGISTDTQYF
TGTGCCAGCATCCAAGGGACAGGGATAAGCACAGATACGCAGTATTTT
>NA|TRBV7-9|TRBJ2-3|NA
CASSSSGPSTDTQYF
TGTGCCAGCAGCTCAAGCGGCCCGAGCACAGATACGCAGTATTTT
>TRBD2|TRBV5-4|TRBJ2-3|few
CASSSGMVSSGTSTDTQYF
TGTGCCAGCAGCTCCGGGATGGTGTCTAGCGGGACAAGCACAGATACGCAGTATTTT
>NA|TRBV27|TRBJ1-1|NA
CASSDRHSPGAMNTEAFF
TGTGCCAGCAGTGACCGCCACAGTCCAGGGGCTATGAACACTGAAGCTTTCTTT
>TRBD2|TRBV6-5|TRBJ2-5|few
CASTLGRGQETQYF
TGTGCCAGCACCCTCGGGCGGGGGCAAGAGACCCAGTACTTC
>TRBD1|TRBV7-2|TRBJ1-2|NA
CASSWDRVGYTF
TGTGCCAGCAGCTGGGACAGGGTTGGCTACACCTTC
>NA|TRBV29-1|TRBJ2-1|NA
CSVTENSGKQFF
TGCAGCGTTACGGAAAATAGCGGAAAGCAGTTCTTC
>TRBD1|TRBV5-1|TRBJ1-2|NA
CASSLARGLDYGYTF
TGCGCCAGCAGCTTGGCGAGGGGGCTGGACTATGGCTACACCTTC
>NA|TRBV28|TRBJ2-7|NA
CASSTTNPYEQYF
TGTGCCAGCAGTACAACTAACCCCTACGAGCAGTACTTC
>TRBD2|TRBV5-5|TRBJ2-7|once
CASSSRYSGGAFPYEQYF
TGTGCCAGCAGCTCGCGGTATAGCGGGGGAGCTTTTCCCTACGAGCAGTACTTC
>TRBD2|TRBV5-1|TRBJ2-1|NA
CASRLAGRNEQFF
TGCGCCAGCAGGCTAGCGGGAAGGAATGAGCAGTTCTTC
>NA|TRBV7-9|TRBJ2-5|NA
CASSSTTGTGTARTQYF
TGTGCCAGCAGCTCGACAACCGGGACCGGGACTGCAAGGACCCAGTACTTC
>TRBD1|TRBV7-2|TRBJ1-2|few
CASNSPPTIRDRAKGYTF
TGTGCCAGCAACTCCCCCCCGACCATTCGGGACAGGGCTAAGGGCTACACCTTC
>NA|TRBV7-2|TRBJ2-6|NA
CASSAGTTGANVLTF
TGTGCCAGCAGCGCAGGGACAACTGGGGCCAACGTCCTGACTTTC
>TRBD2|TRBV5-4|TRBJ2-2|few
CASSPTSDSGELFF
TGTGCCAGCAGCCCCACTAGCGACTCCGGGGAGCTGTTTTTT
>TRBD2|TRBV30|TRBJ2-7|NA
CACSGRVYEQYF
TGTGCCTGTAGCGGGAGGGTCTACGAGCAGTACTTC
>TRBD2|TRBV28|TRBJ2-7|NA
CASYGGGRARYEQYF
TGTGCCAGCTACGGGGGCGGGAGGGCCAGGTACGAGCAGTACTTC
>NA|TRBV18|TRBJ2-4|NA
CASSPPEAQAKNIQYF
TGTGCCAGCTCACCACCCGAAGCCCAAGCCAAAAACATTCAGTACTTC
>NA|TRBV7-8|TRBJ2-7|NA
CASSQTGQGLGEQYF
TGTGCCAGCAGCCAGACGGGGCAGGGGCTGGGGGAGCAGTACTTC
>NA|TRBV3-1/TRBV3-2|TRBJ1-2|NA
CASSQASRKANYGYTF
TGTGCCAGCAGCCAAGCTAGCAGGAAAGCTAACTATGGCTACACCTTC
>TRBD2|TRBV19|TRBJ2-3|NA
CASSMRSAGGPADTQYF
TGTGCCAGTAGTATGCGTTCGGCGGGAGGGCCCGCAGATACGCAGTATTTT
>TRBD1|TRBV5-1|TRBJ2-6|once
CASSLIRGLGANVLTF
TGCGCCAGCAGCCTAATCAGGGGGCTGGGGGCCAACGTCCTGACTTTC
>TRBD1|TRBV18|TRBJ2-7|NA
CASSPTGGNYEQYF
TGTGCCAGCTCACCGACAGGGGGTAACTACGAGCAGTACTTC
>NA|TRBV11-3|TRBJ1-1|once
CATTQGENTEAFF
TGTGCCACAACACAGGGAGAGAACACTGAAGCTTTCTTT